Sequencing of this TCR beta chain was carried out in a study of T cells after yellow fever vaccination. Study-wide findings and caveats: Abundant clonotypes (contaminants from the bulk population) could be present in FACS-sorted repertoires.

Conversion of TCR transcripts into cDNA relied on 5'RACE template switching, which added a universal primer site and UMIs. TCRdb reanalysed the 5' RACE reads using MiXCR and keeps one entry per CDR3 protein. The profile shows some 300,000 distinct CDR3 sequences, roughly 8.6% of them singletons. Germline assignment: CDR1 DFQATT and CDR2 SNEGSKA (reference sequence). The CDR3 extends over 12 amino acids. This clonotype was recorded a few times. Its antigen is as yet unknown. Here the sequenced sample was PBMCs, taken more than 35 days after the first yellow fever vaccination. The source is a man between 18 and 29 years old who received the YFV17D yellow fever vaccine. The chain uses TRBV20-1 and TRBJ1-6, with 9 bases matching TRBD1. The CDR3 DNA is TGCAGCCTGGGACAGGGTTCGTCACCCCTCCACTTT. Translated: CSLGQGSSPLHF.